The entry below describes one T cell receptor beta chain. Germline lookup yields CDR1 WNHNN and CDR2 SYGVQD (reference sequence). Trimming removed 0 bases from V and 4 bases from J, with 7 bases in between. The CDR3 is made up of 13 amino acids. This sample is drawn from a study of a mutant IDH1 vaccine in newly diagnosed glioma. Looking at the study overall: Averaging approximately 42 years of age, treated patients were approximately 62% male and roughly 38% female. Patients were pretreated with radiotherapy, temozolomide, or both, mostly both.

Method: immunoSEQ multiplex PCR; TCRdb's copy keeps in-frame clones and lacks some. In the table there are tens of thousands of clones, 88% of which are singletons. Time point of the sample: baseline, week 1 (first vaccination visit). Treatment in this sample: pre-vaccination baseline after standard-of-care therapy. The donors had new WHO grade 3 or 4 astrocytomas; these were IDH1-mutant and ATRX-lost. V and J are TRBV10-1 and TRBJ2-7, with D unclear. Sequences were derived from PBMCs, sampled from a glioma patient treated with radiotherapy, temozolomide or both. This clonotype was obtained from a middle-aged woman with glioma. CDR3 sequence reads: CASSESGTYEQYF. CDR3 coding DNA: TGCGCCAGCAGTGAGTCTGGAACGTACGAGCAGTACTTC.